This T cell receptor beta chain was captured by sequencing in a study of Ad26.COV2.S vaccination and SARS-CoV-2 variants. Findings of the study overall: Placebo recipients and vaccine recipients were similar in non-spike TCR breadth.

The CDR3 has 14 amino acids. Germline loops: CDR1 MNHEY, CDR2 SVGAGI. V lost 5 bases to trimming and J lost 3 bases, with 14 bases between them. Clones were read by immunoSEQ multiplex PCR, and TCRdb kept only the in-frame ones, dropping some. The profile shows hundreds of thousands of clones, about 80% of them singletons. This clone was seen only a few times. The antigen remains undetermined. Described treatment: some 20 received Ad26.COV2.S at low or high dose, single or two shots; 5 received placebo; per-sample allocation not given. Samples were taken on day 63 after the first vaccine or placebo injection.

The gene calls are TRBV6-5 and TRBJ2-7; D possibly uses TRBD1 or TRBD2 (5 bases each). The sequencing here drew on peripheral blood, taken in a trial of Ad26.COV2.S vaccine versus placebo. The clonotype originates from a person aged 18 to 65 who received the Ad26.COV2.S COVID-19 vaccine or a placebo. CDR3 sequence (DNA): TGTGCCAGCAGTACGGGGCCTGCCCACTACGAGCAGTACTTC. As protein: CASSTGPAHYEQYF.